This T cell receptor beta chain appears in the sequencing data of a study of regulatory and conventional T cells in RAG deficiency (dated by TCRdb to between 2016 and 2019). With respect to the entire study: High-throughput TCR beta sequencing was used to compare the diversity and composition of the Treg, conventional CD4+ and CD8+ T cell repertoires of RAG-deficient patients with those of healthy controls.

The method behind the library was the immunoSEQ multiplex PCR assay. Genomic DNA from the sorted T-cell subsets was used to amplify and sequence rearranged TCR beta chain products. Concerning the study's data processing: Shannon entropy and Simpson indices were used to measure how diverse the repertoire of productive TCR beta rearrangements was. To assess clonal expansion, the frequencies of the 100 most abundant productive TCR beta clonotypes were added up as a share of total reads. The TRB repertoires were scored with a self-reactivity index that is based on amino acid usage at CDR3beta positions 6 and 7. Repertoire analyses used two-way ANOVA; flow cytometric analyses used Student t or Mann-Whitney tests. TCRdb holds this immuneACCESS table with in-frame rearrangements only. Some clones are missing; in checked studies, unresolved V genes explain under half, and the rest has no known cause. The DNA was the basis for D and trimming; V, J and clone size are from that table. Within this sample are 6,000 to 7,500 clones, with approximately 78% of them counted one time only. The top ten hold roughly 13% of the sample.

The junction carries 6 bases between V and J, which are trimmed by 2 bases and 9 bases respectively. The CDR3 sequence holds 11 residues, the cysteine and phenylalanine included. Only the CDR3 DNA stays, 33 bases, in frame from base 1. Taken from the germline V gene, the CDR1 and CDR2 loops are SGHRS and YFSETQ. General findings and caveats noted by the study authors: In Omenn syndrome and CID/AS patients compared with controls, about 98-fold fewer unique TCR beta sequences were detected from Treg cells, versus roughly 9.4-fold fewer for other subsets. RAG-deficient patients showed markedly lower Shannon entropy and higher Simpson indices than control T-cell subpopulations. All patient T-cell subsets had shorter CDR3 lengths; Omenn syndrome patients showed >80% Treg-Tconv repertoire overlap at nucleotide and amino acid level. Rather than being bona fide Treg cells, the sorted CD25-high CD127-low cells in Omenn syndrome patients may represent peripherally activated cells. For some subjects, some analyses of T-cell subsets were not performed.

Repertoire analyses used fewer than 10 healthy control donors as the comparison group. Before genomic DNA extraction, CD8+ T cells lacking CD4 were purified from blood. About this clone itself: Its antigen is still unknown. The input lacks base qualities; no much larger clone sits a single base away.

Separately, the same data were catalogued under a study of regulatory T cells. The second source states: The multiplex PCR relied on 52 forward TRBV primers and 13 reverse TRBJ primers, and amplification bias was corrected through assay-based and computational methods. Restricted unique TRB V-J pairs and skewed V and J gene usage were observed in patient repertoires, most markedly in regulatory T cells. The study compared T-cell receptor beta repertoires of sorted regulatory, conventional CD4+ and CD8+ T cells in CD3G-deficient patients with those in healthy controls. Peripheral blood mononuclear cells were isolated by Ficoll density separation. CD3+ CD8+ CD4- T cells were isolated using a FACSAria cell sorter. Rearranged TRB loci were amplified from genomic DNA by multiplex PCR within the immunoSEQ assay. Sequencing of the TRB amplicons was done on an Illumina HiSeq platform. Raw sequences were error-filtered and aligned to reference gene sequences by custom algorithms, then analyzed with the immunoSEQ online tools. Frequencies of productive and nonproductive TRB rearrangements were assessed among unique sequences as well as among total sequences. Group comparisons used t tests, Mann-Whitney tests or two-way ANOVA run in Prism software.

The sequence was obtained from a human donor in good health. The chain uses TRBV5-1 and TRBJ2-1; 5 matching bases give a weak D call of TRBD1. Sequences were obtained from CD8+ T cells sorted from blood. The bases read TGCGCCAGCAGCTTAGGGGCTGAGCAGTTCTTC. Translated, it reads CASSLGAEQFF.